This T cell receptor (beta chain) was sequenced for a study of T cells expressing NK-cell markers. On the study more broadly: TCR beta repertoires came from sorted CD3+CD56+NKG2C+, CD3+CD56+NKG2C- and CD3+CD56-NKG2C+ T cells.

Germline lookup yields CDR1 LGHNA and CDR2 YNFKEQ. This CDR3 is 14 amino acids long. TCRdb re-called the 5' RACE reads and catalogs CDR3 proteins one per entry, DNA excluded. This table holds more than 250,000 distinct CDR3 sequences. Study-level points and caveats: In 5 or 6 donors, dominant NKG2C+ clonotypes were roughly 1.0-8% of CD8+ T cells. A few donors likewise had their CD3+CD56-NKG2C+ fraction led by these clonotypes.

Worth noting for this clonotype: The antigen is undetermined.

V usage is TRBV4-2 and J usage is TRBJ1-5; TCRdb reports TRBD1, a call that lacks DNA to check it against. This TCR derives from a man aged 18 to 30 in good health. Sequencing was carried out using blood T cells: a sorted CD56 or NKG2C T cell subset, CD4+ or CD8+ T cells, or bulk PBMC T cells (not recorded which). CDR3 sequence reads: CASSQYRESGPQHF.